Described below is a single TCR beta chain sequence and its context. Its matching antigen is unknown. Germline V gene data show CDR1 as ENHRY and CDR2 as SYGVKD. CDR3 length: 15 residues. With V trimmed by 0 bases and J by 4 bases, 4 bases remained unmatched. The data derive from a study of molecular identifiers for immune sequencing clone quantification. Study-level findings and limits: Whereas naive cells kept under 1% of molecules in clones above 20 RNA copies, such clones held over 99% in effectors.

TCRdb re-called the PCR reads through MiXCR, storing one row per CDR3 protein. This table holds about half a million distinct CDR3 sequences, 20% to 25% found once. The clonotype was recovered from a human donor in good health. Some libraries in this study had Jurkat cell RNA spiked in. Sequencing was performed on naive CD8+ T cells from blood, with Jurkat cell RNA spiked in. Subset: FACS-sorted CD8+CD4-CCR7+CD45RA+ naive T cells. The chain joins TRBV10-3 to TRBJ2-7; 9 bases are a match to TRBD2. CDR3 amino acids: CAISESAGGPYEQYF. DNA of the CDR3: TGTGCCATCAGTGAGTCGGCGGGAGGGCCTTACGAGCAGTACTTC.